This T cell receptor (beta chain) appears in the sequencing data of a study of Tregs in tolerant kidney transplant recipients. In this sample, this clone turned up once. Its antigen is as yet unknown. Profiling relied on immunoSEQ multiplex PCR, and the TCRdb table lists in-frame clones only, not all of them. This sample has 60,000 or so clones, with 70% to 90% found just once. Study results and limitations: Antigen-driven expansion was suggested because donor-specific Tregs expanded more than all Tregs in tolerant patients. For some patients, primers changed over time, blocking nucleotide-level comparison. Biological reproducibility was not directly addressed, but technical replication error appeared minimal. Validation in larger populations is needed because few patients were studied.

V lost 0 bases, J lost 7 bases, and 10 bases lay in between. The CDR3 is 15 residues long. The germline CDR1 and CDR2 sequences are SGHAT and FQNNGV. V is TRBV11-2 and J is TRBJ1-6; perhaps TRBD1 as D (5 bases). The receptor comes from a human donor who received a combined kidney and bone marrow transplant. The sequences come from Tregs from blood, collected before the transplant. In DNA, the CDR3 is TGTGCCAGCAGCTTAGATCCAGGGTTAAATTCACCCCTCCACTTT. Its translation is CASSLDPGLNSPLHF. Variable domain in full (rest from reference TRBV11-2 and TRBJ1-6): EAGVAQSPRYKIIEKRQSVAFWCNPISGHATLYWYQQILGQGPKLLIQFQNNGVVDDSQLPKDRFSAERLKGVDSTLKIQPAKLEDSAVYLCASSLDPGLNSPLHFGNGTRLTVT.